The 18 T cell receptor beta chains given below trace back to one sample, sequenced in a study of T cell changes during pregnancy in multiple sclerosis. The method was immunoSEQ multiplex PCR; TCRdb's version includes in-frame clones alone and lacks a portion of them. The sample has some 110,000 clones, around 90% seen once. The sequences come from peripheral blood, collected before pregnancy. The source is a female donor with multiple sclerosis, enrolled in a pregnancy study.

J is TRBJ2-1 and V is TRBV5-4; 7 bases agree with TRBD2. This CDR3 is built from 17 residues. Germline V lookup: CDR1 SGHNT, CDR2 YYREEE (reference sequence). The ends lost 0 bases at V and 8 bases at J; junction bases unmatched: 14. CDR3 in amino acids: CASSLGDYWGGSDEQFF. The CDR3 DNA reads TGTGCCAGCAGCTTGGGGGACTATTGGGGCGGGAGCGATGAGCAGTTCTTC.

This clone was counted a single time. In DNA form, the CDR3 reads TGCGCCAGCAGCCTCGGACTAGCGGGTCCCGAAGAGACCCAGTACTTC. Protein sequence: CASSLGLAGPEETQYF. The chain has TRBV5-1 and TRBJ2-5; 11 nucleotides line up with TRBD2. The germline V gene encodes CDR1 SGHRS and CDR2 YFSETQ. V trimming: 4 bases; J trimming: 3 bases; junction bases outside the gene matches: 8. The CDR3 loop spans 16 amino acids.

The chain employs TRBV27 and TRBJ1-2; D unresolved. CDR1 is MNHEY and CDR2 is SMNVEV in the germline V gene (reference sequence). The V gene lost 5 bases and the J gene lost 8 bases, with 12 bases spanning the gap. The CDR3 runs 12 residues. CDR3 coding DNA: TGTGCCAGCAGTACGGGGTTCTTCGGCTACACCTTC. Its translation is CASSTGFFGYTF.

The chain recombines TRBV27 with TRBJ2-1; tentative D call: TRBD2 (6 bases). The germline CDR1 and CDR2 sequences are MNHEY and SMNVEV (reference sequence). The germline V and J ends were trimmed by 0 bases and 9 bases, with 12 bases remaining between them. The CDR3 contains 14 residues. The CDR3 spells CASSLSSRETEQFF. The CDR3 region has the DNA TGTGCCAGCAGTTTATCCTCCCGGGAGACTGAGCAGTTCTTC.

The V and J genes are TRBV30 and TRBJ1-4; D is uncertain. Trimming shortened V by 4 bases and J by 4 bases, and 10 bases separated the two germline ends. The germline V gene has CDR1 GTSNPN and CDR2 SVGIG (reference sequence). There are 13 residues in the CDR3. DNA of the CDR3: TGTGCCTGGAATTTTCAGCGTAATGAAAAACTGTTTTTT. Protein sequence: CAWNFQRNEKLFF.

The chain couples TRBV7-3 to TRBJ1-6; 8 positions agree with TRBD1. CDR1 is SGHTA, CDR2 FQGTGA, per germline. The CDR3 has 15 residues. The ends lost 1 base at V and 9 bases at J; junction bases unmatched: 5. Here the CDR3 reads CASSLNGRGLSPLHF. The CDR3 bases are TGTGCCAGCAGCTTAAATGGCAGGGGGCTTTCACCCCTCCACTTT.

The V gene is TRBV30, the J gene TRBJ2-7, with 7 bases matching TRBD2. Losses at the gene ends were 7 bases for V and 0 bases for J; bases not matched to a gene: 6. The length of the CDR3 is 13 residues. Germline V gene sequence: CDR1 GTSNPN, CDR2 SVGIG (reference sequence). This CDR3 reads CASSGGASYEQYF. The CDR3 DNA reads TGTGCCTCCTCGGGGGGTGCCTCCTACGAGCAGTACTTC.

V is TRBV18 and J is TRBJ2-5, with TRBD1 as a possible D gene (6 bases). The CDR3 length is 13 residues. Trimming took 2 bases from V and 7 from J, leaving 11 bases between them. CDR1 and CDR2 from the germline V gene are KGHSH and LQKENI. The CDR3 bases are TGTGCCAGCTCACCAGATCGAGGGGGGACCCAGTACTTC. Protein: CASSPDRGGTQYF.

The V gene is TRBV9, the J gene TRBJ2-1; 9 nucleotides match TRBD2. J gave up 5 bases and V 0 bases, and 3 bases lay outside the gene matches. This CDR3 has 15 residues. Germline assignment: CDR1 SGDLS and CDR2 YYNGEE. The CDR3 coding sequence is TGTGCCAGCAGCGTAGGGGCGGGAGGGGACAATGAGCAGTTCTTC. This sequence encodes CASSVGAGGDNEQFF.

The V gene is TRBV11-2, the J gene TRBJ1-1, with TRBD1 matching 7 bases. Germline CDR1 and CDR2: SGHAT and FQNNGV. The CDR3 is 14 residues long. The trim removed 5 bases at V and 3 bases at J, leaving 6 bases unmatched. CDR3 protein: CASSKRQGDTEAFF. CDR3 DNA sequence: TGTGCCAGCAGCAAAAGACAGGGCGACACTGAAGCTTTCTTT.

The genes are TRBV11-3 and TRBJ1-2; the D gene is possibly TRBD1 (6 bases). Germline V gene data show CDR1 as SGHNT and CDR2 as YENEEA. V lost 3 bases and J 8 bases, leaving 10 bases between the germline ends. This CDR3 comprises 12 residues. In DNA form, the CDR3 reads TGTGCCAGCAGCTTGGGGGCGTTAGGCTACACCTTC. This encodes CASSLGALGYTF.

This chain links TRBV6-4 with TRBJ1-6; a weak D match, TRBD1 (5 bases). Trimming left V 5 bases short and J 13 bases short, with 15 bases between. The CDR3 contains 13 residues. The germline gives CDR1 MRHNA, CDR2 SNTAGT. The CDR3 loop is CASSQGPAQPLHF. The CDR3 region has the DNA TGTGCCAGCAGTCAGGGTCCCGCTCAGCCCCTCCACTTT.

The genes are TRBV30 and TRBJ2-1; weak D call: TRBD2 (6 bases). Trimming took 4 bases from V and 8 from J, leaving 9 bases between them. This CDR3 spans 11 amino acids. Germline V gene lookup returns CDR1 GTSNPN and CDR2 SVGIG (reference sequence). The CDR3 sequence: CAWTRRDEQFF. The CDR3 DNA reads TGTGCCTGGACGAGGAGGGATGAGCAGTTCTTC.

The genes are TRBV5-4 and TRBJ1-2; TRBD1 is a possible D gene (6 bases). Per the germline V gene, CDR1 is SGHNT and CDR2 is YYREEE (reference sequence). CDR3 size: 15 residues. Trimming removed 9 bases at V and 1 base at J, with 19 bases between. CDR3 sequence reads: CATRQDGTLNYGYTF. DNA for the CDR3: TGTGCCACAAGACAGGACGGGACACTTAACTATGGCTACACCTTC.

The CDR3 is CASSPRTENYNEQFF. The CDR3 DNA sequence: TGTGCCAGCAGCCCCAGGACAGAGAACTACAATGAGCAGTTCTTC. The chain couples TRBV7-7 to TRBJ2-1; tentatively, D is TRBD1 (6 bases). The CDR3 has 15 residues. CDR1 SSHAT and CDR2 FNYEAQ come from the germline V gene (reference sequence). Trimming removed 5 bases from V and 3 bases from J, with 14 bases in between.

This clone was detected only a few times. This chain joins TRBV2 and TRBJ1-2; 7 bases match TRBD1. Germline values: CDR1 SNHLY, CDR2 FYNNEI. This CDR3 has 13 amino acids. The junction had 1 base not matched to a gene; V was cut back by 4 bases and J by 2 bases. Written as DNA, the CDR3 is TGTGCCAGCAGTGTGGGACAGAACTATGGCTACACCTTC. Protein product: CASSVGQNYGYTF.

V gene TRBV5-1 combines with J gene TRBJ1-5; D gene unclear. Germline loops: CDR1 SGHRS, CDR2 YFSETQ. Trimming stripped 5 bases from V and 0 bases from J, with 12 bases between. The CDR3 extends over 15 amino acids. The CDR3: CASRPRGNSNQPQHF. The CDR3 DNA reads TGCGCCAGCAGACCCCGAGGGAATAGCAATCAGCCCCAGCATTTT.

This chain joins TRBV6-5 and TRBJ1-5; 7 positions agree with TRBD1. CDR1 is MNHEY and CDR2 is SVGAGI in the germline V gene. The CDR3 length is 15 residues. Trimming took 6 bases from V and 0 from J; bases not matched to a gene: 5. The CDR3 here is CASSSTGYSNQPQHF. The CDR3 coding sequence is TGTGCCAGCAGCTCGACAGGGTATAGCAATCAGCCCCAGCATTTT.